This T cell receptor (beta chain) was sequenced for a study of blood T cell repertoires in COVID-19. Assay: immunoSEQ multiplex PCR; the TCRdb copy retains only in-frame clones and omits some. The data show 200,000 to 250,000 clones, 85% to 90% seen once. The CDR3 has 15 amino acids. CDR1 and CDR2 from the germline V gene are GTSNPN and SVGIG (reference sequence). J was trimmed by 2 bases and V by 3 bases; bases with no gene match: 5. This TCR was recovered from a woman aged 55-69 years with acute or convalescent COVID-19. Sequenced input: peripheral blood. The V call is TRBV30, the J call TRBJ2-3; 10 bases line up with TRBD1. CDR3 sequence (DNA): TGTGCCTGGAGCGTGGACAGGGGGATCACAGATACGCAGTATTTT. This encodes CAWSVDRGITDTQYF.